A selection of T cell receptor beta chains follows, all from one sample in a study of tumor-infiltrating lymphocytes in primary liver carcinoma. TCRdb fed the multiplex PCR reads into MiXCR, producing one record per CDR3 protein. The repertoire consists of over 35,000 distinct CDR3 sequences, with roughly 74% occurring once and the leading ten covering less than 20%. Sample: liver tumor tissue from sampling region 4. These receptors were taken from a man aged 35 to 55 with primary liver carcinoma and hepatitis B virus infection. Both conserved end residues are part of each CDR3. D genes are given only for firm matches. Size is stated for part of the rows, as once, few or many counts, or as a class when the clone is expanded.

TRBV29-1,medium-sized,TRBD2,TRBJ2-3,CSVDPGRGTDTQYF,TGCAGCGTTGATCCCGGGAGGGGCACAGATACGCAGTATTTT
TRBV6-5,few,-,TRBJ2-5,CAGSRGGETQYF,TGTGCCGGCAGTAGAGGGGGGGAGACCCAGTACTTC
TRBV6-6,-,-,TRBJ1-1,CASSYDIRTNTEALF,TGTGCCAGCAGTTACGATATCAGGACGAACACTGAAGCTCTCTTT
TRBV11-2,-,-,TRBJ1-5,CASSLRGGLTNQPQHF,TGTGCCAGCAGCCTAAGAGGGGGACTGACAAATCAGCCCCAGCATTTC
TRBV11-3,-,-,TRBJ2-1,CASSLIANKQFF,TGTGCCAGCAGCCTAATTGCCAATAAGCAGTTCTTC
TRBV12-3/TRBV12-4,-,-,TRBJ2-5,CASIPRGNLLTRYF,TGTGCCAGCATCCCCCGGGGGAATCTGTTGACCCGGTACTTC
TRBV6-2/TRBV6-3,-,-,TRBJ1-2,CASSSRPMNYGYAF,TGTGCCAGCAGCTCCAGACCAATGAACTATGGCTACGCCTTC
TRBV11-1,-,TRBD2,TRBJ2-4,CASSFTGTSGAKNILYF,TGTGCCAGCAGCTTTACCGGGACTAGTGGGGCCAAAAACATTCTGTACTTC
TRBV7-8,-,TRBD1,TRBJ2-5,CASSIRGGRETQYF,TGTGCCAGTAGCATCAGAGGGGGCAGAGAGACCCAGTACTTC
TRBV5-1,-,TRBD1,TRBJ2-5,CASSHRGQQGTQYF,TGCGCCAGCTCCCACCGGGGACAGCAAGGGACCCAGTACTTC
TRBV11-1,-,TRBD1,TRBJ1-2,CANSRDRVANYGYTF,TGTGCCAATAGCCGCGACAGGGTGGCGAACTATGGCTACACCTTC
TRBV4-2,-,-,TRBJ2-2,CASSQMGYTGELFF,TGTGCCAGCAGCCAAATGGGTTACACCGGGGAGCTGTTTTTT
TRBV29-1,-,-,TRBJ2-3,CSFATSTDTQYF,TGCAGCTTTGCCACTTCCACGGATACGCAGTATTTT
TRBV14,-,-,TRBJ2-1,CASGQDRGNGQFF,TGTGCCAGCGGCCAAGATCGTGGCAATGGGCAGTTCTTC
TRBV20-1,few,TRBD1,TRBJ1-5,CGAPGQGVNQPQHF,TGCGGTGCCCCGGGACAGGGTGTCAATCAGCCCCAGCATTTT
TRBV5-4,medium-sized,-,TRBJ2-3,CASSLEGTQYF,TGTGCCAGCAGCTTGGAGGGTACGCAGTATTTT
TRBV12-3/TRBV12-4,-,-,TRBJ1-1,CVSSSADWNTEAFF,TGTGTCAGCAGTTCTGCAGACTGGAACACTGAAGCTTTCTTT
TRBV6-5,-,TRBD1,TRBJ2-1,CDRSGQGHNEKFF,TGTGACAGGAGCGGACAGGGCCACAATGAGAAATTCTTC
TRBV30,-,TRBD2,TRBJ2-1,CTWGGEGEGSYDEQFF,TGTACCTGGGGGGGGGAGGGTGAGGGGTCCTACGATGAGCAGTTCTTC
TRBV12-3/TRBV12-4,-,-,TRBJ1-1,CASSSSDGNIEAFF,TGTGCCAGCAGCTCTTCTGATGGGAACATTGAAGCTTTCTTT
TRBV9,many,TRBD2,TRBJ2-1,CASSVEAGLAGGPVF,TGTGCCAGCAGCGTAGAAGCGGGACTAGCGGGAGGGCCGGTCTTC
TRBV5-1,medium-sized,TRBD1,TRBJ2-2,CASSDRVPNTGELFF,TGCGCCAGCAGCGACAGGGTCCCGAACACCGGGGAGCTGTTTTTT
TRBV6-5,many,-,TRBJ2-3,CASCLAGGTYTQYF,TGTGCCAGCTGTTTGGCCGGAGGCACATATACGCAGTATTTT
TRBV11-2,few,-,TRBJ2-7,CVSSLRWTRENEQYF,TGTGTCAGTAGCTTACGATGGACAAGGGAAAACGAGCAGTACTTC
TRBV7-3,-,-,TRBJ2-1,CVSSLGPNSYNEQFF,TGTGTCAGCAGCTTAGGCCCGAACTCCTACAATGAGCAGTTCTTC
TRBV5-6,many,TRBD1,TRBJ2-2,CASSLTPGQGNTGELFF,TGTGCCAGCAGCCTCACCCCGGGACAGGGTAACACCGGGGAGCTGTTTTTT
TRBV20-1,many,-,TRBJ1-1,CSARPRGVLTEAFF,TGCAGTGCTAGGCCCCGGGGGGTTCTCACTGAAGCTTTCTTT
TRBV6-5,-,-,TRBJ2-1,CVSSSKRAEIYNELFF,TGTGTCAGCAGTTCGAAACGAGCGGAGATCTACAATGAGCTGTTCTTC
TRBV11-3,-,-,TRBJ2-1,CASGLGVSTNEQFF,TGTGCCAGCGGCTTAGGCGTATCGACCAATGAGCAGTTCTTC
TRBV6-1,-,TRBD2,TRBJ2-1,CASSTLTSGRSHGQFF,TGTGCTAGTAGTACCTTGACTAGCGGGAGAAGCCATGGGCAGTTCTTC
TRBV6-2/TRBV6-3,-,TRBD2,TRBJ2-7,CACSYCGRTSGIYEQYF,TGTGCCTGCAGTTACTGTGGGAGAACTAGCGGGATCTACGAGCAGTACTTC
TRBV5-1,-,-,TRBJ2-5,CASSLAGLETRYF,TGCGCCAGCAGCTTGGCAGGGTTGGAGACCCGATACTTC
TRBV11-1,-,-,TRBJ2-7,CANSLTGSGECEQYF,TGTGCCAATAGCTTAACGGGATCGGGAGAATGCGAGCAGTACTTC
TRBV7-9,-,-,TRBJ2-7,CAGGDGNYEQYF,TGTGCCGGCGGCGACGGAAACTATGAGCAGTACTTC
TRBV29-1,-,-,TRBJ2-7,CSVVGAPPYGQYF,TGCAGCGTTGTCGGGGCTCCCCCCTACGGGCAGTACTTC
TRBV20-1,-,-,TRBJ2-3,CSARLPKATTDTQYF,TGCAGTGCTAGACTACCTAAAGCGACGACAGATACGCAGTATTTT
TRBV6-1,-,TRBD2,TRBJ2-2,CASIEEAGGSTGKLLF,TGTGCCAGCATCGAGGAGGCGGGAGGGAGCACCGGGAAGCTGTTGTTT
TRBV11-3,-,-,TRBJ2-1,CASSLGISNNEQFF,TGTGCCAGCAGCTTAGGCATCTCGAACAACGAGCAGTTCTTT
TRBV11-2,-,TRBD1,TRBJ2-7,CVSSLLGGPFDYEQHF,TGTGTCAGCAGCTTACTAGGGGGCCCCTTTGACTACGAGCAGCACTTC
TRBV5-5,-,-,TRBJ1-1,CASSHGGERYTEALF,TGCGCCAGCAGCCATGGGGGTGAGCGGTACACTGAAGCTCTCTTT
TRBV20-1,-,-,TRBJ2-2,CNARDEGQAATGELFF,TGCAATGCTAGAGATGAGGGGCAGGCCGCGACCGGGGAGCTGTTTTTT
TRBV5-1,few,TRBD1,TRBJ2-3,CANRTPSADRGQSTDTQYF,TGCGCCAACAGAACCCCCAGCGCGGACAGGGGCCAAAGCACAGATACGCAATATTTT
TRBV4-1,-,-,TRBJ2-2,CASRQLTLSGELFF,TGCGCCAGTAGGCAGCTTACCCTCTCCGGGGAGCTGTTTTTT
TRBV4-2,-,TRBD2,TRBJ2-6,CASCQVGTSGSGANVPTF,TGTGCCAGCTGTCAAGTTGGGACTAGCGGTTCTGGGGCCAACGTCCCGACTTTC
TRBV7-9,-,TRBD1,TRBJ2-5,CASRPRDRGQETQYF,TGTGCCAGCCGCCCCCGGGACAGGGGGCAGGAGACCCAGTACTTC
TRBV4-2,once,TRBD1,TRBJ2-1,CASSHTGGQGNIEQFF,TGTGCCAGCAGCCACACCGGGGGACAGGGGAATATTGAGCAGTTCTTC
TRBV14,-,-,TRBJ2-1,CASSAVAWENNEQFF,TGTGCCAGCAGTGCCGTAGCATGGGAAAACAATGAGCAGTTCTTC
TRBV11-1,-,-,TRBJ2-2,CPSSFLDTGELFF,TGTCCCAGCAGCTTTCTGGACACCGGGGAGCTGTTTTTT
TRBV12-3/TRBV12-4,-,-,TRBJ1-2,CASSVGGYGYTF,TGTGCAAGCAGCGTAGGGGGCTATGGCTACACCTTC
TRBV11-1,-,TRBD2,TRBJ2-4,CAGSFPGTSGTNNIQYF,TGTGCCGGCAGCTTTCCTGGGACTAGCGGCACCAACAACATTCAGTACTTC
TRBV28,-,-,TRBJ1-5,CASTSGFMGNQSQHF,TGTGCCAGCACCTCAGGGTTCATGGGCAATCAGTCCCAGCATTTT
TRBV11-2,-,TRBD2,TRBJ2-1,CASSLDRGGRFHNEQSF,TGTGCCAGCAGCCTAGATAGGGGCGGGAGGTTCCACAATGAGCAGTCCTTC
TRBV7-9,many,-,TRBJ2-5,CASSPMGGGYQETQYF,TGTGCCAGCAGCCCCATGGGGGGAGGCTACCAAGAGACCCAGTACTTC
TRBV30,-,-,TRBJ2-1,CAWSVRGNSYYEQFF,TGTGCCTGGAGTGTAAGGGGTAACTCCTACTATGAGCAGTTCTTC
TRBV6-4,many,-,TRBJ2-1,CASSDYSGSYNEQFF,TGTGCCAGCAGTGATTATAGCGGCTCCTACAATGAGCAGTTCTTC
TRBV11-2,-,TRBD1,TRBJ2-4,CGSSSGTGDNTQYF,TGTGGCAGCAGCTCCGGGACAGGGGATAACACCCAGTACTTC
TRBV5-4,-,TRBD2,TRBJ2-2,CPSSDPGLAGLANTGELFF,TGTCCCAGCAGTGATCCGGGACTAGCGGGTCTCGCGAACACCGGGGAGCTATTTTTT